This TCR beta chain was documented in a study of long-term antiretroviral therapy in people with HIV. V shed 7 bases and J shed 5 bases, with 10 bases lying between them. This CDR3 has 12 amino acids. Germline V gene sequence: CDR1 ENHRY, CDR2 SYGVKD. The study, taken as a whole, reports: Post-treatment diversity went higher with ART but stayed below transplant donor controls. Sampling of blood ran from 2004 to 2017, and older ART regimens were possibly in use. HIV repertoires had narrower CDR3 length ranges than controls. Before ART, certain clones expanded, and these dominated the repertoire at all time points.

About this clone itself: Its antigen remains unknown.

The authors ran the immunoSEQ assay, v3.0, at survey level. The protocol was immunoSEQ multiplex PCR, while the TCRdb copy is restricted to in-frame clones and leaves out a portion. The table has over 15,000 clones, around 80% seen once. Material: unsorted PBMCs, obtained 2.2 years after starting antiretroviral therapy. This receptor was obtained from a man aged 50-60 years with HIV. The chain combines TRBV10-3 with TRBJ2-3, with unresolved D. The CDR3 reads CAINTEGDTQYF. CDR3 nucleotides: TGTGCCATCAATACGGAAGGAGATACGCAGTATTTT.